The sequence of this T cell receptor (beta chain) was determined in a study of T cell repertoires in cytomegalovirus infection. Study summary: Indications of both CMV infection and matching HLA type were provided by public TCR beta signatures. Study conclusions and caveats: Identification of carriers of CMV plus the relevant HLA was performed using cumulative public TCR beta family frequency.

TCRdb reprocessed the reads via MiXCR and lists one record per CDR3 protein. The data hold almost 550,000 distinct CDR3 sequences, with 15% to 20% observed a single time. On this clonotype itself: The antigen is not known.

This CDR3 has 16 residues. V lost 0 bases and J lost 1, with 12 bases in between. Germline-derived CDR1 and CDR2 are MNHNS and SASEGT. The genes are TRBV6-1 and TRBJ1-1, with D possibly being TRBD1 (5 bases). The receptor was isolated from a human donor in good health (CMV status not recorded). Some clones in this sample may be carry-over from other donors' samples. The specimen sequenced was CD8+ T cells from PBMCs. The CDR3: CASSEAKPGPNTEAFF. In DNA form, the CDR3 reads TGTGCCAGCAGTGAAGCCAAACCGGGACCGAACACTGAAGCTTTCTTT.